One sample yielded the 21 T cell receptor beta chains listed below, sequenced in a study of regulatory dendritic cells for organ transplantation. Here immunoSEQ multiplex PCR was the method, and the copy in TCRdb shows in-frame clones only, minus some. Of under 40,000 clones in the sample, 90% to 95% were seen once. Sample: naive CD8+ T cells from blood. Subset of the sample: CD45RA+ naive T cells. These receptors came from a human donor in good health.

J is TRBJ2-7 and V is TRBV29-1; D unresolved. The V gene lost 4 bases and the J gene lost 6 bases, with 13 bases spanning the gap. This CDR3 has 12 residues. Germline V gene lookup returns CDR1 SQVTM and CDR2 ANQGSEA. This CDR3 reads CSVGRAGGEQYF. CDR3 nucleotide sequence: TGCAGCGTTGGACGGGCTGGTGGCGAGCAGTACTTC.

The J gene is TRBJ2-1, the V gene TRBV7-6, with TRBD2 identical over 11 bases. With V trimmed by 5 bases and J by 6 bases, 6 bases remained unmatched. Per the germline V gene, CDR1 is SGHVS and CDR2 is FNYEAQ. The CDR3 is 15 residues long. In DNA form, the CDR3 reads TGTGCCAGCAGCCTCGGTAGCGGGAGGGCCAATGAGCAGTTCTTC. It specifies CASSLGSGRANEQFF.

This rearrangement joins TRBV5-5 to TRBJ2-7; D could derive from TRBD1 or TRBD2 (5 bases each). The CDR3 length is 16 residues. Per the germline V gene, CDR1 is SGHKS and CDR2 is YYEKEE (reference sequence). V lost 2 bases and J 3 bases, leaving 18 bases between the germline ends. CDR3 sequence reads: CASSFEPGRQSYEQYF. The CDR3 coding sequence is TGTGCCAGCAGCTTCGAACCGGGACGACAGAGCTACGAGCAGTACTTC.

The V call is TRBV9, the J call TRBJ2-7, with 9 bases that match TRBD1. CDR1 SGDLS and CDR2 YYNGEE come from the germline V gene. This CDR3 spans 14 amino acids. The J segment lost 2 bases and the V segment lost 3 bases, leaving 3 bases of the junction unmatched. CDR3 bases: TGTGCCAGCAGCGGGGGACAGGGTACCTACGAGCAGTACTTC. Translated, it gives CASSGGQGTYEQYF.

The chain combines TRBV7-9 with TRBJ2-4; 10 bases line up with TRBD2. The germline V gene encodes CDR1 SEHNR and CDR2 FQNEAQ (reference sequence). Germline trimming cut 1 base from V and 7 bases from J; bases unmatched to any gene: 4. CDR3 length: 15 residues. CDR3 sequence (DNA): TGTGCCAGCAGCTTAGGGACTAGCGGAGGGAACATTCAGTACTTC. This codes for CASSLGTSGGNIQYF. Filled out from reference TRBV7-9 and TRBJ2-4, the complete variable domain reads DTGVSQNPRHKITKRGQNVTFRCDPISEHNRLYWYRQTLGQGPEFLTYFQNEAQLEKSRLLSDRFSAERPKGSFSTLEIQRTEQGDSAMYLCASSLGTSGGNIQYFGAGTRLSVL.

This chain links TRBV27 with TRBJ2-7; D unclear. The germline gives CDR1 MNHEY, CDR2 SMNVEV (reference sequence). This CDR3 region has 15 residues. Trimming removed 6 bases from V and 0 bases from J, with 15 bases in between. Written as DNA, the CDR3 is TGTGCCAGCAGATTTGAGTACGGCAGCTCCTACGAGCAGTACTTC. As protein: CASRFEYGSSYEQYF.

This chain joins TRBV6-5 and TRBJ1-5; 7 bases match TRBD1. The CDR3 has 13 residues. Germline-derived CDR1 and CDR2 are MNHEY and SVGAGI. V was pared by 5 bases and J by 7 bases, with 5 bases of the junction left unmatched. CDR3 region: CASSTGESQPQHF. CDR3 bases: TGTGCCAGCAGTACAGGGGAGAGCCAGCCCCAGCATTTT.

The J gene is TRBJ2-7, the V gene TRBV29-1; 10 bases line up with TRBD1. Germline V CDR1 and CDR2: SQVTM, ANQGSEA. The CDR3 extends over 13 amino acids. The junction had 8 bases not matched to a gene; V was cut back by 8 bases and J by 4 bases. Written as DNA, the CDR3 is TGCAGCATCTCCGGGACAGGGGAGTACGAGCAGTACTTC. Translated, it gives CSISGTGEYEQYF.

This rearrangement joins TRBV5-4 to TRBJ1-2; D call uncertain. The CDR3 is made up of 13 amino acids. Deletions cut 0 bases from V and 4 bases from J, with 7 bases between. The germline V gene has CDR1 SGHNT and CDR2 YYREEE (reference sequence). The CDR3 loop reads CASSLGAAYGYTF. In DNA, the CDR3 is TGTGCCAGCAGCTTGGGAGCGGCCTATGGCTACACCTTC. Based on the CDR3 plus reference TRBV5-4 and TRBJ1-2, the full variable domain is ETGVTQSPTHLIKTRGQQVTLRCSSQSGHNTVSWYQQALGQGPQFIFQYYREEENGRGNFPPRFSGLQFPNYSSELNVNALELDDSALYLCASSLGAAYGYTFGSGTRLTVV.

This rearrangement joins TRBV6-5 to TRBJ2-7, with a possible D match to TRBD2 (6 bases). Trimming removed 1 base from V and 3 bases from J, with 13 bases in between. Germline V gene sequence: CDR1 MNHEY, CDR2 SVGAGI. The CDR3 contains 15 residues. DNA of the CDR3: TGTGCCAGCAGTTACTTTCCGGGAGAAAACTACGAGCAGTACTTC. Its translation is CASSYFPGENYEQYF.

The rearrangement links TRBV30 to TRBJ2-1; no reliable D call. The V gene's germline CDR1 is GTSNPN and CDR2 SVGIG (reference sequence). V was pared by 1 base and J by 0 bases, with 4 bases between. This CDR3 has 13 residues. The DNA of the CDR3 is TGTGCCTGGAGTGCAAACTCCTACAATGAGCAGTTCTTC. This translates into CAWSANSYNEQFF. The full variable domain, completed using reference TRBV30 and TRBJ2-1, is SQTIHQWPATLVQPVGSPLSLECTVEGTSNPNLYWYRQAAGRGLQLLFYSVGIGQISSEVPQNLSASRPQDRQFILSSKKLLLSDSGFYLCAWSANSYNEQFFGPGTRLTVL.

V is TRBV7-6 and J is TRBJ1-1; D is perhaps TRBD1 (5 bases). The ends were cut back, 1 base at V and 3 bases at J, with 9 bases in the middle. CDR3 length: 14 residues. The germline CDR1 and CDR2 sequences are SGHVS and FNYEAQ. The CDR3 reads CASSLEVGDTEAFF. The CDR3, as DNA: TGTGCCAGCAGCTTAGAGGTGGGGGACACTGAAGCTTTCTTT.

The CDR3 reads CASNTEASVSDGYTF. The CDR3 nucleotides are TGCGCCAGCAATACCGAGGCATCAGTGTCCGATGGCTACACCTTC. The rearrangement joins TRBV10-1 to TRBJ1-2; D is unresolved. The CDR3 runs 15 residues. The V gene's germline CDR1 is WNHNN and CDR2 SYGVQD (reference sequence). V was cut by 7 bases and J by 6 bases, with 21 bases left in between.

A single count supports this clone. This CDR3 reads CASSFAGGYNEQFF. The CDR3 region has the DNA TGTGCCAGCAGTTTTGCAGGGGGATACAATGAGCAGTTCTTC. V usage is TRBV27 and J usage is TRBJ2-1; 7 bases align to TRBD1. The J segment lost 4 bases and the V segment lost 3 bases, leaving 3 bases of the junction unmatched. The CDR3 runs 14 residues. Germline V gives CDR1 MNHEY, CDR2 SMNVEV (reference sequence).

Only one count was recorded for this clone. The chain couples TRBV27 to TRBJ2-1, with 7 nucleotides matching TRBD2. This CDR3 is built from 15 residues. The germline V gene encodes CDR1 MNHEY and CDR2 SMNVEV (reference sequence). J lost 5 bases, V lost 3 bases, and 7 bases had no gene match. The DNA for the CDR3 is TGTGCCAGCAGTTTGGGAGGGGTCCCTCACAATGAGCAGTTCTTC. This sequence encodes CASSLGGVPHNEQFF.

This chain uses TRBV9 with TRBJ2-7, with D perhaps TRBD2 (5 bases). The germline V gene encodes CDR1 SGDLS and CDR2 YYNGEE. The V end lost 4 bases, the J end lost 4 bases, and 18 bases lay between the germline ends. The CDR3 consists of 15 residues. CDR3 sequence reads: CASSPGLPPTYEQYF. The CDR3 region has the DNA TGTGCCAGCAGCCCAGGACTTCCCCCTACTTACGAGCAGTACTTC.

The chain couples TRBV2 to TRBJ1-2; possibly TRBD1 for D (5 bases). The germline V and J ends were trimmed by 8 bases and 9 bases, with 16 bases remaining between them. CDR1 is SNHLY, CDR2 FYNNEI, per germline. CDR3 length equals 12 residues. This CDR3 reads CASPEGTGRYTF. In nucleotides, the CDR3 is TGTGCCAGCCCCGAGGGGACGGGCCGCTACACCTTC.

V gene TRBV5-5 combines with J gene TRBJ2-5; D remains unclear. The CDR3 covers 15 residues. The V gene's germline CDR1 is SGHKS and CDR2 YYEKEE (reference sequence). V was shortened by 4 bases and J by 5 bases, with 18 bases between the two germline ends. The CDR3 DNA sequence: TGTGCCAGCAGCACTGACACCAGCCGATGGGAGACCCAGTACTTC. As protein: CASSTDTSRWETQYF.

The gene calls are TRBV14 and TRBJ2-1; 8 bases fit TRBD1. With 6 bases clipped from V and 8 bases from J, the junction kept 9 bases outside the gene matches. This CDR3 contains 14 residues. Germline CDR1 reads SGHDN; CDR2 reads FVKESK. CDR3 DNA sequence: TGTGCCAGCAGTCCTTGGACAGGGTTACATGAGCAGTTCTTC. Amino acid sequence: CASSPWTGLHEQFF.

This clone was seen only a few times. This rearrangement joins TRBV5-4 to TRBJ2-7; the match to TRBD1 covers 7 bases. The V gene end was trimmed by 3 bases and the J gene end by 2 bases; junction bases not matched to a gene: 5. In germline, CDR1 is SGHNT, CDR2 YYREEE (reference sequence). The CDR3 is made up of 14 amino acids. CDR3 protein: CASSWAGTAYEQYF. For the CDR3, the DNA is TGTGCCAGCAGCTGGGCCGGGACAGCCTACGAGCAGTACTTC. The whole variable domain, remainder taken from reference TRBV5-4 and TRBJ2-7, is ETGVTQSPTHLIKTRGQQVTLRCSSQSGHNTVSWYQQALGQGPQFIFQYYREEENGRGNFPPRFSGLQFPNYSSELNVNALELDDSALYLCASSWAGTAYEQYFGPGTRLTVT.

The rearrangement joins TRBV7-9 to TRBJ2-5, with 8 bases fitting TRBD1. The CDR3 has 17 amino acids. The ends lost 6 bases at V and 0 bases at J; junction bases unmatched: 12. Germline loops: CDR1 SEHNR, CDR2 FQNEAQ (reference sequence). The CDR3 sequence: CASRLQQGEAYQETQYF. The CDR3 bases are TGTGCCAGCAGACTACAACAGGGGGAGGCATACCAAGAGACCCAGTACTTC.